The 6 T cell receptor beta chains reported below all come from one sample, sequenced in a study of blood T cell repertoires in COVID-19. Clones were read by immunoSEQ multiplex PCR, and TCRdb kept only the in-frame ones, dropping some. This sample has 140,000 or so clones; about 87% occur once, and the top ten carry approximately 2.5%. Source material: peripheral blood. The receptors originated from a human donor with COVID-19, enrolled during active disease. The donor label of this sample is uncertain.

The gene calls are TRBV6-1 and TRBJ1-2; D perhaps matches TRBD1 (6 bases). Trimming stripped 3 bases from V and 7 bases from J, with 12 bases between. The CDR3 runs 13 residues. Per germline, CDR1 MNHNS and CDR2 SASEGT. As DNA, the CDR3 is TGTGCCAGCAGTGACCCCACAGGGTTTGGCTACACCTTC. Translation gives CASSDPTGFGYTF.

This clone was counted a few times. Here the CDR3 DNA reads TGTGCCACCAGTAGGCTAGCGGGAGTAGACACCGGGGAGCTGTTTTTT. Encoded protein: CATSRLAGVDTGELFF. The V gene is TRBV24-1, the J gene TRBJ2-2; 10 nucleotides agree with TRBD2. CDR3 length: 16 amino acids. Germline assignment: CDR1 KGHDR and CDR2 SFDVKD. With 6 bases clipped from V and 3 bases from J, the junction kept 6 bases outside the gene matches.

V gene TRBV5-1 combines with J gene TRBJ2-3; perhaps TRBD1 as D (6 bases). Between the trimmed V and J ends, which lost 0 bases and 4 bases, there was a span of 12 bases. The CDR3 sequence is 15 residues long. Germline CDR1 is SGHRS and CDR2 is YFSETQ. The CDR3 here is CASSLEVRGSDTQYF. DNA for the CDR3: TGCGCCAGCAGCTTGGAAGTCAGGGGATCAGATACGCAGTATTTT.

The V gene is TRBV9, the J gene TRBJ1-1; D gene ambiguous. CDR3 length equals 15 residues. Trimming pared 0 bases from V and 0 bases from J, leaving 9 bases between. Germline V gene data show CDR1 as SGDLS and CDR2 as YYNGEE. CDR3 sequence: CASSVGGPLNTEAFF. CDR3 sequence (DNA): TGTGCCAGCAGCGTAGGTGGGCCCCTGAACACTGAAGCTTTCTTT.

V and J are TRBV2 and TRBJ1-6, with 7 positions matching TRBD1. Germline CDR1 SNHLY, CDR2 FYNNEI. Trimming removed 4 bases from V and 10 bases from J; junction bases left unmatched: 4. The CDR3 has 13 amino acids. In DNA, the CDR3 is TGTGCCAGCAGTGGACAGGGTCGATCACCCCTCCACTTT. This encodes CASSGQGRSPLHF.

The rearrangement links TRBV5-5 to TRBJ1-6, with a weak D call TRBD1 (5 bases). CDR1 is SGHKS and CDR2 is YYEKEE in the germline V gene (reference sequence). The ends were cut back, 3 bases at V and 10 bases at J, with 14 bases in the middle. CDR3 length equals 14 residues. The CDR3, as DNA: TGTGCCAGCAGCTCACAGGTGGTCAAGTCACCCCTCCACTTT. It translates to CASSSQVVKSPLHF.